This T cell receptor beta chain is drawn from a study of shared clonotypes between healthy human individuals. Findings of the study overall: Only blood was sampled, and tissue TCR repertoires likely differ from blood ones.

On this clone itself: What it recognizes is unknown.

The assay was carried out at the deep level. The repertoire was sequenced with immunoSEQ multiplex PCR; TCRdb's copy has only in-frame clones and lacks some. The repertoire holds over 800,000 clones, with around 93% as singletons. Only CD45RO-negative cells positively selected for CCR7 counted as naive CD8 cells, so terminally differentiated effector memory CD45RA+ cells were excluded. Those who donated were healthy HIV-negative adults, with no recent acute infections or vaccinations reported. Adult Caucasians living in Nashville, Tennessee made up all of the donors. V gave up 3 bases and J gave up 8 bases, with 11 bases separating them. The CDR3 loop spans 13 amino acids. In germline, CDR1 is MNHEY, CDR2 SMNVEV (reference sequence).

This chain connects TRBV27 to TRBJ2-1; TRBD1 might be the D (5 bases). Sequenced: naive CD8+ T cells sorted from blood. The clonotype was recovered from a man under 40 in good health. The CDR3 sequence: CASSFSGYDEQFF. For the CDR3, the DNA is TGTGCCAGCAGTTTTTCAGGGTACGATGAGCAGTTCTTC.